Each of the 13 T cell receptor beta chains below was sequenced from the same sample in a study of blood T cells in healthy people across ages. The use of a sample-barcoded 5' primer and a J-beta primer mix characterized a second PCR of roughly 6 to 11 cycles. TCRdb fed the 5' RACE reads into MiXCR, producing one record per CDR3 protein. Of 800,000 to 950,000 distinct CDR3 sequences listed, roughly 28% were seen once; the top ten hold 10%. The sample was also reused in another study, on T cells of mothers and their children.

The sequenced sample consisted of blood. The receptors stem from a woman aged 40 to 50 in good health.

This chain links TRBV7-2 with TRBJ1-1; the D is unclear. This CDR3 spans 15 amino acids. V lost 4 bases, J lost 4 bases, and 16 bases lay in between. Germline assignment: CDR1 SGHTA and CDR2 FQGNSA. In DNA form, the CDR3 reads TGTGCCAGCAGCTCCGACTACTCCCGGCCCACTGAAGCTTTCTTT. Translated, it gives CASSSDYSRPTEAFF.

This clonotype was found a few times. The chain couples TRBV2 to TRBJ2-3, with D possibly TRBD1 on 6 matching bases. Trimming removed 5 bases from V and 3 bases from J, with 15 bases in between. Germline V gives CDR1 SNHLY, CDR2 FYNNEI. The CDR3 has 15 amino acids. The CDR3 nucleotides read TGTGCCAGCAGTTTAACAGGGCAAAGGACAGATACGCAGTATTTT. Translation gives CASSLTGQRTDTQYF.

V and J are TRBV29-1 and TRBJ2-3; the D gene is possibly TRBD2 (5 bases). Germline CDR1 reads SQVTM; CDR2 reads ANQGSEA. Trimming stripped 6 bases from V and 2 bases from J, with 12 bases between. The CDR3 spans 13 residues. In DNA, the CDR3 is TGCAGCGTGGAGGCAGTCGCCACAGATACGCAGTATTTT. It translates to CSVEAVATDTQYF.

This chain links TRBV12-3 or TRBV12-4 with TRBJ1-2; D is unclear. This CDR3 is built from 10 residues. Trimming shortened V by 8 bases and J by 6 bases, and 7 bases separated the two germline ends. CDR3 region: CASGCNGYTF. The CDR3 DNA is TGTGCCAGCGGCTGCAATGGCTACACCTTC.

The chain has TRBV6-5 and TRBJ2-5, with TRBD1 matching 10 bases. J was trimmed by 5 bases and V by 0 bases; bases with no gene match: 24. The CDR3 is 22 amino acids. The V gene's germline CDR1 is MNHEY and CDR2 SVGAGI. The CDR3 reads CASSYSALNSRPDRGPGETQYF. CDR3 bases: TGTGCCAGCAGTTACTCGGCCTTGAATTCGCGGCCTGACAGGGGGCCAGGGGAGACCCAGTACTTC.

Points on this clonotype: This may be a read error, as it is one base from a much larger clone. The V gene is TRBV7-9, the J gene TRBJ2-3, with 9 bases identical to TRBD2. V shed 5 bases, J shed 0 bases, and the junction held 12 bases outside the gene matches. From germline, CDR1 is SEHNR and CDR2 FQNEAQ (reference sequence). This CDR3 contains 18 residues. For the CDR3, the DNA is TGTGCCAGCAGCGTCCCGGAACTAGCGGGCTCTAGCACAGATACGCAGTATTTT. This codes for CASSVPELAGSSTDTQYF.

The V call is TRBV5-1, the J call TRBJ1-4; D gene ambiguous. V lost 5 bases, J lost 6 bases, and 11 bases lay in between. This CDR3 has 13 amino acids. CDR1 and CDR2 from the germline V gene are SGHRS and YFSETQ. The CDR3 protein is CASRRDDHEKLFF. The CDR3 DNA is TGCGCCAGCAGAAGAGACGACCATGAAAAACTGTTTTTT.

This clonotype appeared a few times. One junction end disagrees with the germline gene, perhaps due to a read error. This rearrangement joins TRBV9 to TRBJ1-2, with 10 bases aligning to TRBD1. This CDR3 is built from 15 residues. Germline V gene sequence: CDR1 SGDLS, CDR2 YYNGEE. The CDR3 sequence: CANSPTGQGGYGYTF. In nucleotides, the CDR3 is TGTGCCAACAGCCCCACTGGACAGGGGGGCTATGGCTACACCTTC.

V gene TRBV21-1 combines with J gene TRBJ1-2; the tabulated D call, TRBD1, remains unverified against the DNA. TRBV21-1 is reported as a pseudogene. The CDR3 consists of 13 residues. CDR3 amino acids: CARGDRGRNGYTF. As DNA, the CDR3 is TGTGCCAGGGGGGACAGGGGAAGGAATGGCTACACCTTC.

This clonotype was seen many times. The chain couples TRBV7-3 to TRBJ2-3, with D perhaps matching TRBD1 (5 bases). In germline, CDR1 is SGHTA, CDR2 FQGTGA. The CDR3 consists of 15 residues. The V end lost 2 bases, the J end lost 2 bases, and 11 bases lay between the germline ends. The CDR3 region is CASSLVGLLTDTQYF. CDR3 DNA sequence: TGTGCCAGCAGCTTAGTGGGGCTCCTCACAGATACGCAGTATTTT.

In nucleotides, the CDR3 is TGTGCCAGCAGCAACCGGACCTCCAGTCCCTACAATGAGCAGTTCTTC. Protein product: CASSNRTSSPYNEQFF. The rearrangement uses TRBV7-2 and TRBJ2-1; D call uncertain. The V end lost 5 bases, the J end lost 2 bases, and 16 bases lay between the germline ends. CDR1 SGHTA and CDR2 FQGNSA come from the germline V gene. The CDR3 is made up of 16 amino acids.

In DNA, the CDR3 is TGTGCCACCAGCAGGGCGGGTTCTAATGAAAAACTGTTTTTT. Protein sequence: CATSRAGSNEKLFF. The rearrangement links TRBV15 to TRBJ1-4; D is uncertain. The germline V and J ends were trimmed by 3 bases and 3 bases, with 8 bases remaining between them. Germline values: CDR1 LNHNV, CDR2 YYDKDF (reference sequence). The CDR3 covers 14 residues.

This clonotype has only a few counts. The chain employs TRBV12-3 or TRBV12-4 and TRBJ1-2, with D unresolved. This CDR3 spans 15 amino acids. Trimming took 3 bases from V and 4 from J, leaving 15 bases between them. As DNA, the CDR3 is TGTGCCAGCAGTTTTTTCCCCCCCTCCGCCTATGGCTACACCTTC. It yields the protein CASSFFPPSAYGYTF.